The 22 T cell receptor beta chains below were found in one sample sequenced in a study of blood T cell repertoires in COVID-19. Assay: immunoSEQ multiplex PCR; the TCRdb copy retains only in-frame clones and omits some. Of 95,000 to 110,000 clones in the sample, about nine tenths are singletons; the top ten hold less than 1.5%. The specimen was peripheral blood. The receptors stem from a woman in her twenties or thirties with acute or convalescent COVID-19.

This clone was recorded once. The V and J genes are TRBV9 and TRBJ2-7; the match to TRBD1 covers 7 bases. The germline gives CDR1 SGDLS, CDR2 YYNGEE. Losses at the gene ends were 0 bases for V and 0 bases for J; bases not matched to a gene: 3. This CDR3 has 15 residues. The CDR3 region has the DNA TGTGCCAGCAGCGTAGAGGGGGACAGCTCCTACGAGCAGTACTTC. It encodes CASSVEGDSSYEQYF. Complete variable domain (other parts from reference TRBV9 and TRBJ2-7): DSGVTQTPKHLITATGQRVTLRCSPRSGDLSVYWYQQSLDQGLQFLIQYYNGEERAKGNILERFSAQQFPDLHSELNLSSLELGDSALYFCASSVEGDSSYEQYFGPGTRLTVT.

This rearrangement joins TRBV5-6 to TRBJ2-7; the D gene is possibly TRBD1 (6 bases). CDR3 length equals 16 residues. Deletions cut 6 bases from V and 3 bases from J, with 22 bases between. CDR1 SGHDT and CDR2 YYEEEE come from the germline V gene. CDR3: CASTSSTGVIIYEQYF. The CDR3 bases are TGTGCCAGCACCTCGTCGACAGGAGTTATAATCTACGAGCAGTACTTC. The whole variable domain, remainder taken from reference TRBV5-6 and TRBJ2-7, is DAGVTQSPTHLIKTRGQQVTLRCSPKSGHDTVSWYQQALGQGPQFIFQYYEEEERQRGNFPDRFSGHQFPNYSSELNVNALLLGDSALYLCASTSSTGVIIYEQYFGPGTRLTVT.

This clone was seen just once. V and J are TRBV7-2 and TRBJ2-5; a possible D gene is TRBD2 (7 bases). The CDR3 is 15 residues long. The ends were cut back, 7 bases at V and 3 bases at J, with 18 bases in the middle. Germline V gene lookup returns CDR1 SGHTA and CDR2 FQGNSA. CDR3 sequence: CASTNRGAGKETQYF. Written as DNA, the CDR3 is TGTGCCAGCACAAACCGGGGGGCGGGGAAAGAGACCCAGTACTTC.

Only one count was recorded for this clone. J is TRBJ1-2 and V is TRBV3-1 (or the pseudogene TRBV3-2), with D possibly being TRBD1 (5 bases). Trimming removed 11 bases from V and 4 bases from J, with 17 bases in between. This CDR3 is built from 13 residues. Germline CDR1 LGHDT, CDR2 YNNKEL (reference sequence). The CDR3 is CAGDTRVSYGYTF. The CDR3 nucleotides are TGTGCCGGAGACACCAGGGTCTCCTATGGCTACACCTTC.

The chain combines TRBV3-1 (or the pseudogene TRBV3-2) with TRBJ2-1; TRBD2 might be the D (5 bases). The CDR3 has 15 amino acids. V gave up 3 bases and J gave up 7 bases, with 16 bases separating them. CDR1 and CDR2 from the germline V gene are LGHDT and YNNKEL (reference sequence). CDR3 nucleotides: TGTGCCAGCAGCCAGGCCCGGGGTAAATGGAATGAGCAGTTCTTC. It translates to CASSQARGKWNEQFF.

The chain employs TRBV19 and TRBJ1-5; possibly TRBD1 for D (5 bases). This CDR3 comprises 14 residues. The germline V gene encodes CDR1 LNHDA and CDR2 SQIVND (reference sequence). With 3 bases removed from V and 7 bases from J, the gap between germline ends came to 13 bases. CDR3 nucleotides: TGTGCCAGTAGTATCGGGGGGATCGGCCAGCCCCAGCATTTT. This gives the protein CASSIGGIGQPQHF.

V gene TRBV11-2 combines with J gene TRBJ1-3; D not resolved. V lost 0 bases and J 0 bases, leaving 18 bases between the germline ends. CDR1 SGHAT and CDR2 FQNNGV come from the germline V gene. The CDR3 consists of 19 residues. This CDR3 reads CASSLDSFGGISSGNTIYF. The CDR3 region has the DNA TGTGCCAGCAGCTTAGATTCCTTCGGAGGGATCAGCTCTGGAAACACCATATATTTT.

The genes are TRBV6-5 and TRBJ1-5; D uncertain. V lost 2 bases to trimming and J lost 3 bases, with 8 bases between them. Germline V gene data show CDR1 as MNHEY and CDR2 as SVGAGI. The CDR3 totals 14 residues. CDR3 nucleotides: TGTGCCAGCAGTTACGTAAGCACCAATCAGCCCCAGCATTTT. This codes for CASSYVSTNQPQHF.

The V call is TRBV7-8, the J call TRBJ2-4; 7 nucleotides align to TRBD1. CDR1 is SGHVS and CDR2 is FQNEAQ in the germline V gene. This CDR3 has 14 residues. Trimming took 5 bases from V and 9 from J; bases not matched to a gene: 10. For the CDR3, the DNA is TGTGCCAGCAGCCCGGGGACAGCCAATGCCATTCAGTACTTC. It codes for CASSPGTANAIQYF.

This clone has only a few counts. The gene calls are TRBV10-3 and TRBJ1-4; a weak D match, TRBD1 (5 bases). Germline V gene data show CDR1 as ENHRY and CDR2 as SYGVKD. The CDR3 is 16 amino acids. Deletions cut 2 bases from V and 6 bases from J, with 16 bases between. CDR3 nucleotides: TGTGCCATCAGTGAGCGCTCAGGGAATGCTGATGAAAAACTGTTTTTT. It is translated as CAISERSGNADEKLFF.

The CDR3 loop reads CASSLIGGSYEQYF. CDR3 coding DNA: TGTGCCAGCAGTTTAATCGGAGGTTCCTACGAGCAGTACTTC. The chain couples TRBV27 to TRBJ2-7; tentative D call: TRBD2 (5 bases). Germline lookup yields CDR1 MNHEY and CDR2 SMNVEV (reference sequence). V was trimmed by 2 bases and J by 1 base, leaving 9 bases between them. This CDR3 is 14 amino acids long.

The J gene is TRBJ2-1, the V gene TRBV10-2; 8 positions agree with TRBD2. Germline lookup yields CDR1 WSHSY and CDR2 SAAADI. V was pared by 6 bases and J by 10 bases, with 14 bases of the junction left unmatched. The CDR3 runs to 15 residues. CDR3 residues: CASSLRRGAGEEQFF. For the CDR3, the DNA is TGCGCCAGCAGCCTTCGTAGGGGAGCGGGAGAAGAGCAGTTCTTC.

This rearrangement joins TRBV20-1 to TRBJ2-1; 7 bases map to TRBD2. The CDR3 is made up of 15 amino acids. Trimming cost V 5 bases and J 4 bases; bases outside gene matches: 11. Per germline, CDR1 DFQATT and CDR2 SNEGSKA (reference sequence). CDR3 protein: CSARDGGRTYNEQFF. CDR3 nucleotide sequence: TGCAGTGCTCGTGACGGCGGGAGAACGTACAATGAGCAGTTCTTC.

This clone was seen more than once but under ten times. This chain joins TRBV5-1 and TRBJ2-7, with 9 bases fitting TRBD2. CDR3 size: 14 residues. The V segment lost 4 bases and the J segment 0 bases; nucleotides outside the gene matches: 2. CDR1 is SGHRS, CDR2 YFSETQ, per germline. The CDR3 is CASSPTSGSYEQYF. As DNA, the CDR3 is TGCGCCAGCAGCCCGACTAGCGGCTCCTACGAGCAGTACTTC.

V is TRBV7-6 and J is TRBJ2-3; 8 bases align to TRBD1. The CDR3 is 16 residues long. Unmatched junction bases numbered 7, after V lost 3 bases and J lost 2 bases. From germline, CDR1 is SGHVS and CDR2 FNYEAQ. CDR3: CASSFQGARVTDTQYF. The CDR3 coding sequence is TGTGCCAGCAGCTTCCAGGGGGCGCGGGTCACAGATACGCAGTATTTT.

There are a few counts of this clone. The V and J genes are TRBV6-5 and TRBJ1-2; the D gene is possibly TRBD1 (5 bases). The CDR3 totals 15 residues. Germline assignment: CDR1 MNHEY and CDR2 SVGAGI. The V end was cut by 6 bases, the J end by 3 bases, with 17 bases between. This CDR3 reads CASRPGGTRDYGYTF. The CDR3 nucleotides read TGTGCCAGCAGGCCCGGGGGGACTCGAGACTATGGCTACACCTTC.

The rearrangement links TRBV7-2 to TRBJ1-5, with D perhaps TRBD1 (5 bases). The CDR3 runs 14 residues. The germline V gene encodes CDR1 SGHTA and CDR2 FQGNSA. Trimming shortened V by 4 bases and J by 4 bases, and 11 bases separated the two germline ends. CDR3 loop: CASSYRRGNQPQHF. The CDR3 DNA follows: TGTGCCAGCAGCTATAGGAGGGGTAATCAGCCCCAGCATTTT.

V usage is TRBV5-1 and J usage is TRBJ1-4; TRBD1 is a possible D gene (5 bases). The CDR3 runs to 14 residues. Germline CDR1 SGHRS, CDR2 YFSETQ. V lost 4 bases to trimming and J lost 1 base, with 8 bases between them. CDR3 region: CASSPDRTNEKLFF. The CDR3 DNA is TGCGCCAGCAGCCCCGACAGAACTAATGAAAAACTGTTTTTT.

The V call is TRBV12-5, the J call TRBJ2-7, with D perhaps TRBD2 (6 bases). The ends were cut back, 0 bases at V and 2 bases at J, with 17 bases in the middle. CDR3 length: 17 residues. Germline CDR1 reads LGHNT; CDR2 reads FRNRAP. CDR3 DNA sequence: TGTGCTAGTGGTTTGGTACAGGCAGGGAGGTCTCCCTACGAGCAGTACTTC. Amino acids: CASGLVQAGRSPYEQYF.

The chain recombines TRBV7-6 with TRBJ2-2, with a tentative D call TRBD2 (7 bases). This CDR3 comprises 16 residues. Germline values: CDR1 SGHVS, CDR2 FNYEAQ. The V end was cut by 3 bases, the J end by 1 base, with 12 bases between. CDR3 coding DNA: TGTGCCAGCAGCTTCCTAGCGGACAGGAACACCGGGGAGCTGTTTTTT. Translated, it gives CASSFLADRNTGELFF.

This chain connects TRBV4-2 to TRBJ1-1; 7 bases match TRBD1. V was clipped by 4 bases and J by 3 bases; unmatched bases: 5. The V gene's germline CDR1 is LGHNA and CDR2 YNFKEQ. CDR3 length equals 14 residues. CDR3 protein: CASSRGQADTEAFF. CDR3 coding DNA: TGTGCCAGCAGCCGAGGACAGGCCGACACTGAAGCTTTCTTT.

The gene calls are TRBV7-2 and TRBJ2-3, with 7 positions matching TRBD1. This CDR3 has 15 residues. In germline, CDR1 is SGHTA, CDR2 FQGNSA. V dropped 6 bases and J dropped 3; count of bases not matched to a gene: 9. The CDR3 nucleotides are TGTGCCAGCAGGCTAGACAGGGCTACGACAGATACGCAGTATTTT. Its protein product is CASRLDRATTDTQYF.